This T cell receptor beta chain was recovered during a study of blood T cell repertoires in COVID-19. Study background: Collection of acute and convalescent COVID-19 samples took place in the United States, Italy and Spain. Sample material is recorded as cDNA or gDNA derived from T cells, B-cell-depleted T cells, or PBMCs.

Assay used: immunoSEQ multiplex PCR; TCRdb lists only in-frame clones, some missing. Among around 130,000 clones, about 83% were seen once, and the ten largest hold 3% to 4%. The germline V gene has CDR1 GTSNPN and CDR2 SVGIG (reference sequence). The CDR3 loop spans 17 amino acids. V lost 3 bases to trimming and J lost 3 bases; unmatched junction nucleotides: 11. The study recruited people aged about 18 to 89 years across approximately 23 US areas. Self-reported history from a screening survey and questionnaire set each donor's cohort. This TCR was recovered from a woman aged 50 to 65 with acute COVID-19. The sequenced sample was PBMCs or T cells enriched from blood (not recorded which). This chain links TRBV30 with TRBJ2-3; 11 bases agree with TRBD2. Here the CDR3 DNA reads TGTGCCTGGAGACGGGGGGCTAGCGGGAGGACGACAGATACGCAGTATTTT. As protein: CAWRRGASGRTTDTQYF.